Reported below is one TCR beta chain. The sample is drawn from a study of CD8 T cells in Susac syndrome. Germline CDR1 and CDR2: MNHEY and SVGAGI. V dropped 7 bases and J dropped 2 bases, with 16 bases sitting between them. The CDR3 runs 15 residues. Peripheral blood CD8+ and CD4+ T cells were profiled by TCR beta sequencing. The multiple sclerosis controls were treatment-naive patients, and their relapsing-remitting disease was stable or active. Negative magnetic isolation gave CD8+ and CD4+ cells; FACS enriched CD8+ TEMRA. Random-hexamer reverse transcription was applied to about 0.45 to 1 ug RNA. TCRdb recomputed calls from the immunoSEQ multiplex PCR reads with MiXCR, one row per CDR3 protein. The sample holds 150,000 to 200,000 distinct CDR3 sequences, 90% to 97% seen once.

This TCR was recovered from a human donor with multiple sclerosis. Specimen: CD4+ T cells from PBMCs. V and J are TRBV6-5 and TRBJ2-3; D is perhaps TRBD1 or TRBD2 (6 bases each). This chain's CDR3 is CASTNGGGHTDTQYF. The CDR3 DNA sequence: TGTGCCAGCACAAACGGTGGGGGGCACACAGATACGCAGTATTTT.